This T cell receptor beta chain appears in the sequencing data of a study of OX40 agonist ivuxolimab in advanced cancers. The germline V gene encodes CDR1 SEHNR and CDR2 FQNEAQ (reference sequence). This CDR3 is built from 14 residues. J lost 7 bases, V lost 5 bases, and 10 bases had no gene match. The repertoire was sequenced with immunoSEQ multiplex PCR; TCRdb's copy has only in-frame clones and lacks some. In the table there are over 55,000 clones, around three quarters of which are singletons. Concerning this clone: Antigen unknown.

Study-wide results and caveats: Antigen specificity remained undetermined for the expanded peripheral T cells.

The chain employs TRBV7-9 and TRBJ2-7; 8 nucleotides align to TRBD1. The sequence derives from an adult with an advanced solid tumor such as melanoma, head and neck, liver or kidney cancer. The sequences come from CD4+ or CD8+ T cells sorted from blood, collected in a trial of the OX40 agonist ivuxolimab. CDR3: CASSQWTGLREQYF. The CDR3, as DNA: TGTGCCAGCAGCCAATGGACAGGGCTCAGGGAGCAGTACTTC.